This TCR beta chain is from a study of graft-versus-host responses after intestinal transplantation. Looked up from germline, CDR1 is WSHSY and CDR2 is SAAADI. V lost 6 bases and J lost 1, with 14 bases in between. This CDR3 region has 15 residues. This clone occurred a few times. TCRdb's table, derived via immunoSEQ multiplex PCR, lists solely in-frame clones and lacks some. The sample carries about 39,000 clones, around nine tenths recorded once. Sequenced material: PBMCs, taken 260 to 270 days after transplant. V usage is TRBV10-2 and J usage is TRBJ2-3; D ambiguous. The TCR sequence derives from a human patient who received an intestinal transplant, so some T cells may come from the graft donor. The CDR3 reads CASSGLMLGTDTQYF. In DNA form, the CDR3 reads TGCGCCAGCAGCGGCCTTATGTTGGGCACAGATACGCAGTATTTT.